The present T cell receptor (beta chain) was sequenced within a study of cytomegalovirus exposure and HLA in healthy donors. The PCR contained 60 Vbeta and 13 Jbeta primers. As handled by the study authors: Later work found tens of millions of unique TCR beta chains, with roughly 11 million shared. The table came from immunoSEQ multiplex PCR; TCRdb's copy has only in-frame clones and leaves some out. V and J calls and clone size are as listed in that table; D and trimming were resolved from the DNA. This repertoire shows 130,000 or so clones, around 10% found once; its top ten account for roughly 6.4%. This clone was seen more than once but under ten times. V dropped 6 bases and J dropped 1 base, with 10 bases sitting between them. Germline V CDR1 and CDR2: SQVTM, ANQGSEA. CDR3 size: 12 residues.

The origin of this receptor is a woman aged 40 to 55 in good health and CMV-seropositive. Input material: PBMCs. The J gene is TRBJ2-7, the V gene TRBV29-1; perhaps TRBD1 as D (6 bases). In DNA, the CDR3 is TGCAGCGTAGCGGACAGTTCCTACGAGCAGTACTTC. It yields the protein CSVADSSYEQYF.